This T cell receptor (beta chain) was captured in a study of glioma-infiltrating T cells. The iRepertoire nested amplicon-rescue multiplex PCR amplified TCR alpha and beta CDR3s from RNA. TCRdb reprocessed the multiplex PCR reads via MiXCR and lists one record per CDR3 protein. The sample records about 93,000 distinct CDR3 sequences, approximately 40% being singletons. Trimming took off 4 bases at V and 1 base at J, with 12 bases between the two ends. The CDR3 length is 15 residues. The germline gives CDR1 SGHRS, CDR2 YFSETQ. This clonotype was counted many times. This chain links TRBV5-1 with TRBJ1-5; D unresolved. Sequencing was done on a sample of glioma tissue, nonneoplastic brain tissue, or PBMCs (not recorded which). The receptor comes from a human donor with low-grade glioma or glioblastoma, undergoing nonglioma brain surgery, or in good health (not recorded which). The CDR3 DNA is TGCGCCAGCAGCCTTTCTGGAGGAAGCAATCAGCCCCAGCATTTT. This gives the protein CASSLSGGSNQPQHF.